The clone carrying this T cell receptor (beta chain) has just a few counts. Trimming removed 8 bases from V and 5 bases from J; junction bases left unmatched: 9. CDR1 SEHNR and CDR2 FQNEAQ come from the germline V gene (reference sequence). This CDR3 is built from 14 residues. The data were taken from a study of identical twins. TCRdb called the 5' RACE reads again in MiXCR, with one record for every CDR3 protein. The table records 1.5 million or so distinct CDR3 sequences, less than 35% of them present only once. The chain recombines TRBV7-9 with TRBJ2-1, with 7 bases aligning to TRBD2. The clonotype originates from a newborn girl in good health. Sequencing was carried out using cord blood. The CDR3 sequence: CASLLASGDNEQFF. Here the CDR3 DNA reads TGTGCCAGCCTTTTGGCTAGCGGCGACAATGAGCAGTTCTTC.